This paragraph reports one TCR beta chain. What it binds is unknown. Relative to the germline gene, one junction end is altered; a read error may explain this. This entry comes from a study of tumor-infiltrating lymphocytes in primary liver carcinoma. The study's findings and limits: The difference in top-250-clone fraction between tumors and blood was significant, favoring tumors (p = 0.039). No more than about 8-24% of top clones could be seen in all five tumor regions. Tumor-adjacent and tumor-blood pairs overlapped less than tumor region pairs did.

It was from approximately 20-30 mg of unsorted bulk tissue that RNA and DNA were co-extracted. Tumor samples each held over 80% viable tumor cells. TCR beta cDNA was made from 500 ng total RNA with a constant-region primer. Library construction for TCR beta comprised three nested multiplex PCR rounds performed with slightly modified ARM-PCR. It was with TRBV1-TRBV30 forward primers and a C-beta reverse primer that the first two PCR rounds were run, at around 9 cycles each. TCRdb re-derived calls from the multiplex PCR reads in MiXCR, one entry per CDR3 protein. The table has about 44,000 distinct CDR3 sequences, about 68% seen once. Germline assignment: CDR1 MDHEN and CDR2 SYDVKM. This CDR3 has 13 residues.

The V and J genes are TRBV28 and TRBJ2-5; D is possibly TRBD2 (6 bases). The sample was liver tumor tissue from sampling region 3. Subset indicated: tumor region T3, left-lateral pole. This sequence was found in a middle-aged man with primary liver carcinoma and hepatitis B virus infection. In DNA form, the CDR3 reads TGTGCCAGCAGTTCTAGCGCTCAAGAGGCCCAGTACTTC. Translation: CASSSSAQEAQYF.